A selection of T cell receptor beta chains follows, all from one sample in a study of early T cells in non-severe SARS-CoV-2 infection. Each CDR3 protein is one row after TCRdb ran MiXCR on the 5' RACE reads. The sample lists 50,000 or so distinct CDR3 sequences, 12% seen once, with approximately 8.5% in the top ten. The sample taken for sequencing was whole blood. These receptors were taken from an adult who was a healthcare worker with PCR-confirmed SARS-CoV-2 infection or an uninfected control (not recorded which). CDR3s leave out the opening cysteine and the closing phenylalanine or tryptophan.

TRBJ2-7	TRBV27	ASSSKGPGEQY
TRBJ1-2	TRBV21-1	ASSKVPGEEVYGYT
TRBJ1-1	TRBV10-2	ASRWGSSEAF
TRBJ2-7	TRBV3-1	ASSPRAVIQSYEQY
TRBJ1-1	TRBV28	ASSLLQGATTEAF
TRBJ1-1	TRBV7-9	ASSLASDTEAF
TRBJ1-5	TRBV6-2/TRBV6-3	ASSSTTRAGQPQH
TRBJ2-3	TRBV7-2	ASSPGVTDTQY
TRBJ1-1	TRBV3-1	ASSPLWTANTEAF
TRBJ2-2	TRBV7-2	ASSLKRSSGELF
TRBJ2-3	TRBV11-2	ASSSVTPDTQY
TRBJ1-6	TRBV29-1	SVRRAQGSPLH
TRBJ2-7	TRBV7-9	ASSLPLLGSSAHHEQY